This TCR beta chain was sequenced during a study of cytomegalovirus exposure and HLA in healthy donors. Study-wide points: With high specificity and sensitivity, the classifier reportedly diagnosed cytomegalovirus status. The authors enumerated over 150 TCR beta chains as linked to cytomegalovirus.

From germline, CDR1 is MNHEY and CDR2 SVGAGI. The CDR3 contains 15 residues. J lost 12 bases, V lost 5 bases, and 14 bases had no gene match. Primers: 60 Vbeta forward and 13 Jbeta reverse. Generated by immunoSEQ multiplex PCR, the TCRdb table keeps only in-frame clones and is missing some. The sample contains some 140,000 clones, about four fifths of which appear only once. To note about this clone: Its antigen is not identified.

The sequence derives from a male donor in good health and CMV-seropositive. The sample consisted of PBMCs. V gene TRBV6-5 combines with J gene TRBJ2-1, with TRBD1 matching over 9 bases. CDR3 region: CASSAGEDRGRGQFF. CDR3 DNA sequence: TGTGCCAGCAGTGCGGGTGAGGACAGGGGTCGGGGGCAGTTCTTC.